These 29 T cell receptor beta chains originate from one sample sequenced in a study of T cells after yellow fever vaccination. Each CDR3 protein is one row after TCRdb ran MiXCR on the 5' RACE reads. Of approximately 250,000 distinct CDR3 sequences in the sample, around 6.7% were seen once. The material was CD4+ T cells sorted from PBMCs, obtained on the day of the yellow fever booster vaccination. The receptors derive from a man younger than 45 who received the YFV17D yellow fever vaccine.

In this sample, this clonotype turned up a few times. The chain carries TRBV20-1 and TRBJ2-7, with TRBD1 as a possible D gene (5 bases). The CDR3 is made up of 14 amino acids. CDR1 is DFQATT, CDR2 SNEGSKA, per germline (reference sequence). Trimming pared 0 bases from V and 2 bases from J, leaving 11 bases between. CDR3 nucleotides: TGCAGTGCTAGAGAGGTCAGGGAACCCTACGAGCAGTACTTC. This codes for CSAREVREPYEQYF.

V is TRBV6-2 or TRBV6-3 and J is TRBJ2-1; D may be TRBD1 or TRBD2 (5 bases each). V dropped 6 bases and J dropped 7 bases, with 13 bases sitting between them. Germline-derived CDR1 and CDR2 are MNHEY and SVGEGT. CDR3 length equals 13 residues. The CDR3 sequence is CASSTGRYNEQFF. The CDR3 nucleotides are TGTGCCAGCAGCACGGGACGATATAATGAGCAGTTCTTC.

The CDR3 nucleotides read TGTGCCAGCAGCTTAGGGGGTGGGTGGGGTACCTCGGGCTCTGAAGCTTTCTTT. Translating gives CASSLGGGWGTSGSEAFF. The J gene is TRBJ1-1, the V gene TRBV11-2; no clear D. Between the trimmed V and J ends, which lost 1 base and 6 bases, there was a span of 24 bases. The germline gives CDR1 SGHAT, CDR2 FQNNGV. The CDR3 length is 18 residues. Complete variable domain (other parts from reference TRBV11-2 and TRBJ1-1): EAGVAQSPRYKIIEKRQSVAFWCNPISGHATLYWYQQILGQGPKLLIQFQNNGVVDDSQLPKDRFSAERLKGVDSTLKIQPAKLEDSAVYLCASSLGGGWGTSGSEAFFGQGTRLTVV.

V usage is TRBV13 and J usage is TRBJ2-1; 7 bases are shared with TRBD2. V trimming: 5 bases; J trimming: 8 bases; junction bases outside the gene matches: 12. The CDR3 sequence is 15 residues long. CDR1 and CDR2 from the germline V gene are PRHDT and FYEKMQ (reference sequence). The CDR3 is CASSPTGRESDEQFF. CDR3 sequence (DNA): TGTGCCAGCAGCCCTACGGGGCGGGAGTCCGATGAGCAGTTCTTC.

The chain is built from TRBV29-1 and TRBJ2-7, with 10 bases aligning to TRBD2. This CDR3 contains 14 residues. The germline gives CDR1 SQVTM, CDR2 ANQGSEA. With V trimmed by 4 bases and J by 3 bases, 6 bases remained unmatched. CDR3 DNA: TGCAGCGTTGGAGGGACTAGCGCCTTCTACGAGCAGTACTTC. This gives the protein CSVGGTSAFYEQYF.

This clonotype was observed many times. The chain recombines TRBV20-1 with TRBJ1-1; a weak D match, TRBD1 (6 bases). Germline V lookup: CDR1 DFQATT, CDR2 SNEGSKA (reference sequence). The CDR3 has 15 amino acids. V lost 0 bases and J 6 bases, leaving 17 bases between the germline ends. CDR3 residues: CSARDDNRVFAEAFF. CDR3 DNA: TGCAGTGCTAGAGATGATAACAGGGTATTCGCTGAAGCTTTCTTT.

This clonotype was found a few times. The rearrangement uses TRBV12-3 or TRBV12-4 and TRBJ2-2; no clear D. CDR3 length: 13 residues. V shed 5 bases and J shed 7 bases, with 11 bases lying between them. The CDR3 is CASSPDLDGELFF. As DNA, the CDR3 is TGTGCCAGCAGTCCCGATCTGGACGGGGAGCTGTTTTTT.

This clonotype was seen ten or more times. V usage is TRBV12-3 or TRBV12-4 and J usage is TRBJ1-2; perhaps TRBD1 as D (6 bases). This CDR3 is 15 amino acids long. V lost 7 bases and J 4 bases, leaving 19 bases between the germline ends. The CDR3 region is CASNPGDARGYGYTF. For the CDR3, the DNA is TGTGCCAGCAATCCAGGGGACGCCCGGGGCTATGGCTACACCTTC.

This clonotype was counted a few times. The chain combines TRBV7-9 with TRBJ2-1; the D is unclear. Trimming removed 3 bases at V and 7 bases at J, with 4 bases between. Germline loops: CDR1 SEHNR, CDR2 FQNEAQ (reference sequence). CDR3 size: 11 residues. In nucleotides, the CDR3 is TGTGCCAGCAGCTTCCAAAATGAGCAGTTCTTC. Its protein is CASSFQNEQFF.

This clonotype was observed a handful of times. This chain uses TRBV7-8 with TRBJ2-7; 9 bases agree with TRBD2. There are 18 residues in the CDR3. With 1 base clipped from V and 2 bases from J, the junction kept 12 bases outside the gene matches. Germline CDR1 is SGHVS and CDR2 is FQNEAQ. The CDR3 region has the DNA TGTGCCAGCAGCTTAGAGACTAGCGGAGGACAACGGGCCTACGAGCAGTACTTC. This translates into CASSLETSGGQRAYEQYF.

The rearrangement links TRBV4-2 to TRBJ2-7; D call uncertain. The length of the CDR3 is 14 residues. The V end was cut by 0 bases, the J end by 9 bases, with 15 bases between. Germline V lookup: CDR1 LGHNA, CDR2 YNFKEQ. In nucleotides, the CDR3 is TGTGCCAGCAGCCAAGAAGGCCTGTCTAAATTGCAGTACTTC. Its translation: CASSQEGLSKLQYF.

The chain carries TRBV20-1 and TRBJ1-4; D ambiguous. Germline loops: CDR1 DFQATT, CDR2 SNEGSKA (reference sequence). The ends were cut back, 5 bases at V and 7 bases at J, with 8 bases in the middle. CDR3 size: 11 residues. CDR3 residues: CSAFGSEKLFF. CDR3 sequence (DNA): TGCAGTGCTTTCGGGAGTGAAAAACTGTTTTTT.

This clonotype has just a few counts. This rearrangement joins TRBV5-1 to TRBJ2-1; 9 nucleotides match TRBD2. The ends lost 4 bases at V and 9 bases at J; junction bases unmatched: 14. The CDR3 is made up of 16 amino acids. CDR1 is SGHRS, CDR2 YFSETQ, per germline. The CDR3 reads CASSPSAGGPSGEQFF. CDR3 in DNA: TGCGCCAGCAGCCCCTCCGCGGGAGGGCCCAGCGGTGAGCAGTTCTTC.

This clonotype was recorded a few times. The J gene is TRBJ2-7, the V gene TRBV27; weak D call: TRBD1 (6 bases). Trimming stripped 0 bases from V and 4 bases from J, with 10 bases between. CDR1 MNHEY and CDR2 SMNVEV come from the germline V gene (reference sequence). This CDR3 region has 14 residues. The CDR3: CASSLSEQGYEQYF. The CDR3 coding sequence is TGTGCCAGCAGTTTATCGGAACAGGGTTACGAGCAGTACTTC.

In its sample, this clonotype was seen a few times. The genes are TRBV29-1 and TRBJ2-7; tentatively, D is TRBD1 or TRBD2 (6 bases each). Between the trimmed V and J ends, which lost 0 bases and 1 base, there was a span of 13 bases. This CDR3 has 15 amino acids. CDR1 is SQVTM and CDR2 is ANQGSEA in the germline V gene. The CDR3 spells CSVEDGGGNSYEQYF. CDR3 DNA sequence: TGCAGCGTTGAAGATGGGGGCGGGAATTCCTACGAGCAGTACTTC.

This clonotype has at least ten counts. This sequence joins TRBV28 and TRBJ2-7, with 7 bases lining up with TRBD2. Per germline, CDR1 MDHEN and CDR2 SYDVKM. Trimming removed 5 bases from V and 6 bases from J; junction bases left unmatched: 4. CDR3 length: 12 residues. The CDR3 loop is CASSAGRVEQYF. DNA for the CDR3: TGTGCCAGCAGTGCAGGGAGGGTCGAGCAGTACTTC.

The V and J genes are TRBV12-3 or TRBV12-4 and TRBJ2-1, with D possibly being TRBD2 (6 bases). With 3 bases removed from V and 0 bases from J, the gap between germline ends came to 15 bases. The CDR3 is made up of 17 amino acids. The CDR3: CASSLSGLKDSYNEQFF. CDR3 nucleotide sequence: TGTGCCAGCAGTTTGTCCGGACTAAAGGACTCCTACAATGAGCAGTTCTTC.

This clonotype was seen ten or more times. V is TRBV2 and J is TRBJ2-4; D not certain. Trimming pared 5 bases from V and 0 bases from J, leaving 11 bases between. Germline CDR1 reads SNHLY; CDR2 reads FYNNEI. This CDR3 is built from 15 residues. Written as DNA, the CDR3 is TGTGCCAGCAGTTTAGAGCTCCTAGCCAAAAACATTCAGTACTTC. Residues: CASSLELLAKNIQYF. The whole variable domain, filled in from reference TRBV2 and TRBJ2-4, reads EPEVTQTPSHQVTQMGQEVILRCVPISNHLYFYWYRQILGQKVEFLVSFYNNEISEKSEIFDDQFSVERPDGSNFTLKIRSTKLEDSAMYFCASSLELLAKNIQYFGAGTRLSVL.

The V gene is TRBV7-2, the J gene TRBJ2-1, with a weak D call TRBD2 (5 bases). The V gene lost 6 bases and the J gene lost 5 bases, with 14 bases spanning the gap. The germline CDR1 and CDR2 sequences are SGHTA and FQGNSA. This CDR3 spans 14 amino acids. The CDR3 nucleotides are TGTGCCAGCAGTCCTTCGGGGAAAAACAATGAGCAGTTCTTC. Encoded protein: CASSPSGKNNEQFF. The entire variable domain, with the rest obtained from reference TRBV7-2 and TRBJ2-1, is as follows: GAGVSQSPSNKVTEKGKDVELRCDPISGHTALYWYRQSLGQGLEFLIYFQGNSAPDKSGLPSDRFSAERTGGSVSTLTIQRTQQEDSAVYLCASSPSGKNNEQFFGPGTRLTVL.

This clonotype was picked up many times. The chain carries TRBV7-2 and TRBJ2-7, with TRBD1 as a possible D gene (6 bases). CDR3 length: 14 amino acids. Deletions cut 5 bases from V and 2 bases from J, with 13 bases between. In germline, CDR1 is SGHTA, CDR2 FQGNSA. The DNA of the CDR3 is TGTGCCAGCAGCGGCCGGGACATTCCCTACGAGCAGTACTTC. Protein sequence: CASSGRDIPYEQYF. Variable domain in full (rest from reference TRBV7-2 and TRBJ2-7): GAGVSQSPSNKVTEKGKDVELRCDPISGHTALYWYRQSLGQGLEFLIYFQGNSAPDKSGLPSDRFSAERTGGSVSTLTIQRTQQEDSAVYLCASSGRDIPYEQYFGPGTRLTVT.

This clonotype was seen ten or more times. The chain employs TRBV7-6 and TRBJ2-1, with TRBD2 identical over 13 bases. Germline values: CDR1 SGHVS, CDR2 FNYEAQ. This CDR3 has 15 residues. The trim removed 4 bases at V and 7 bases at J, leaving 4 bases unmatched. This CDR3 reads CASSWTSGSDNEQFF. CDR3 nucleotide sequence: TGTGCCAGCAGCTGGACTAGCGGGAGCGATAATGAGCAGTTCTTC.

The rearrangement joins TRBV5-6 to TRBJ2-7, with D possibly matching TRBD2 (5 bases). Trimming pared 2 bases from V and 0 bases from J, leaving 9 bases between. The CDR3 totals 14 residues. Germline lookup yields CDR1 SGHDT and CDR2 YYEEEE. The CDR3 DNA is TGTGCCAGCAGCTTTGAGCGGAACTCCTACGAGCAGTACTTC. As protein: CASSFERNSYEQYF.

This clonotype has ten or more counts. The rearrangement joins TRBV18 to TRBJ2-7; the D gene is possibly TRBD2 (6 bases). Germline V CDR1 and CDR2: KGHSH, LQKENI. The CDR3 has 13 residues. V was cut by 6 bases and J by 6 bases, with 15 bases left in between. The CDR3 DNA is TGTGCCAGCTCCCCTAGCGCTGTGGCCGAGCAGTACTTC. Translated: CASSPSAVAEQYF.

This clonotype showed up just a few times. The V and J genes are TRBV11-2 and TRBJ2-5, with D uncertain. This CDR3 contains 12 residues. The germline CDR1 and CDR2 sequences are SGHAT and FQNNGV. The V end lost 1 base, the J end lost 8 bases, and 8 bases lay between the germline ends. CDR3 amino acids: CASSLVATTQYF. The CDR3 DNA reads TGTGCCAGCAGCTTAGTTGCAACCACCCAGTACTTC. Full variable domain (remainder filled in from reference TRBV11-2 and TRBJ2-5): EAGVAQSPRYKIIEKRQSVAFWCNPISGHATLYWYQQILGQGPKLLIQFQNNGVVDDSQLPKDRFSAERLKGVDSTLKIQPAKLEDSAVYLCASSLVATTQYFGPGTRLLVL.

This CDR3 reads CASSLDGTLQYF. The CDR3 coding sequence is TGTGCCAGCAGCTTAGATGGGACGCTCCAGTACTTC. This sequence joins TRBV11-2 and TRBJ2-5, with D possibly called TRBD1 or TRBD2 (5 bases each). V was cut by 0 bases and J by 10 bases, with 9 bases left in between. Germline V gene data show CDR1 as SGHAT and CDR2 as FQNNGV. The CDR3 is made up of 12 amino acids.

The V gene is TRBV20-1, the J gene TRBJ2-5; D might be TRBD1 (5 bases). V lost 0 bases to trimming and J lost 1 base, with 12 bases between them. In germline, CDR1 is DFQATT, CDR2 SNEGSKA (reference sequence). The CDR3 spans 15 residues. The CDR3 spells CSARDAGQAQETQYF. The CDR3 DNA is TGCAGTGCTAGAGATGCAGGGCAGGCCCAAGAGACCCAGTACTTC.

CDR3 loop: CASSLGGSLAGNEQYF. In DNA form, the CDR3 reads TGTGCCAGCAGCCTCGGAGGGAGTCTAGCGGGAAACGAGCAGTACTTC. The chain combines TRBV9 with TRBJ2-7, with TRBD2 matching over 9 bases. The junction had 13 bases not matched to a gene; V was cut back by 4 bases and J by 5 bases. The CDR3 runs 16 residues. CDR1 is SGDLS, CDR2 YYNGEE, per germline.

V and J are TRBV6-2 or TRBV6-3 and TRBJ1-5; no reliable D call. The V and J ends lost 2 bases and 6 bases respectively, with 8 bases between them. Per germline, CDR1 MNHEY and CDR2 SVGEGT. This CDR3 contains 13 residues. Written as DNA, the CDR3 is TGTGCCAGCAGTTACAGCGATCGTCAGCCCCAGCATTTT. Protein sequence: CASSYSDRQPQHF.

The table lists this clonotype with many counts. V is TRBV7-9 and J is TRBJ2-3, with unresolved D. CDR1 and CDR2 from the germline V gene are SEHNR and FQNEAQ (reference sequence). The CDR3 is 15 amino acids. Trimming cost V 5 bases and J 1 base, with 13 bases left between them. CDR3 loop: CASSPPYGGTDTQYF. The CDR3 nucleotides are TGTGCCAGCAGCCCCCCCTATGGAGGCACAGATACGCAGTATTTT.